These T cell receptor beta chains were read from a single sample in a study. MiXCR, applied by TCRdb to the 5' RACE reads, yields one record per CDR3 protein. The data contain over 45,000 distinct CDR3 sequences, 26% of them singletons. The sequenced material came from tumor-infiltrating Tregs sorted from the breast tumor. These TCRs come from a female donor with breast cancer. The CDR3 runs from the conserved cysteine through the conserved F or W. The order of the fields is D gene, V gene, clone size, J gene, CDR3 DNA, CDR3 protein. D genes are given only for firm matches. Clone size is stated in some rows and not others, as once, few, many or a class when expanded.

d_gene: NA; v_gene: TRBV9; abundance: NA; j_gene: TRBJ2-1; CDR3nt: TGTGCCAGCAGCGCCGGGACTGAAGGGAATGAGCAGTTCTTC; CDR3aa: CASSAGTEGNEQFF
d_gene: TRBD2; v_gene: TRBV5-1; abundance: few; j_gene: TRBJ2-7; CDR3nt: TGCGCCAGCAGACGCGGGACTAGCGGGAGCACGCTCGACGAGCAGTACTTC; CDR3aa: CASRRGTSGSTLDEQYF
d_gene: TRBD2; v_gene: TRBV27; abundance: many; j_gene: TRBJ2-7; CDR3nt: TGTGCCAGCAGTTTATCAGGACTAGCGGTTACCTACGAGCAGTACTTC; CDR3aa: CASSLSGLAVTYEQYF
d_gene: NA; v_gene: TRBV20-1; abundance: NA; j_gene: TRBJ2-7; CDR3nt: TGCAGTGCTAGAGACGCGGGGTCCTCCTACGAGCAGTACTTC; CDR3aa: CSARDAGSSYEQYF
d_gene: TRBD1; v_gene: TRBV7-8; abundance: few; j_gene: TRBJ1-3; CDR3nt: TGTGCCAGCAGGGGACAGTTAGGAAACACCATATATTTT; CDR3aa: CASRGQLGNTIYF
d_gene: NA; v_gene: TRBV11-2; abundance: many; j_gene: TRBJ2-1; CDR3nt: TGTGCCAGCAGCATTCGGGGTGAGCAGTTCTTC; CDR3aa: CASSIRGEQFF
d_gene: NA; v_gene: TRBV29-1; abundance: many; j_gene: TRBJ1-2; CDR3nt: TGCAGCGTCCATGGACAAGACTATGGCTACACCTTC; CDR3aa: CSVHGQDYGYTF
d_gene: NA; v_gene: TRBV3-1; abundance: few; j_gene: TRBJ1-1; CDR3nt: TGTGCCAGCAGCCTCTTACAGTCTAACACTGAAGCTTTCTTT; CDR3aa: CASSLLQSNTEAFF
d_gene: TRBD2; v_gene: TRBV4-2; abundance: many; j_gene: TRBJ2-7; CDR3nt: TGTGCCAGCAGCCAAGAGACTAGCGGGAGTTATAGGTACGAGCAGTACTTC; CDR3aa: CASSQETSGSYRYEQYF
d_gene: TRBD2; v_gene: TRBV6-1; abundance: NA; j_gene: TRBJ2-1; CDR3nt: TGTGCCTGCAATGAGGGGACTAGCGGGAGGGATGAGCAGTTCTTC; CDR3aa: CACNEGTSGRDEQFF
d_gene: TRBD1; v_gene: TRBV12-3/TRBV12-4; abundance: NA; j_gene: TRBJ1-2; CDR3nt: TGTGCCAGCGGAATTCGTGTTAGGGACAGGGAGGTTGCCAACTATGGCTACACCTTC; CDR3aa: CASGIRVRDREVANYGYTF
d_gene: TRBD1; v_gene: TRBV9; abundance: NA; j_gene: TRBJ1-6; CDR3nt: TGTGCCAGCAGCCGGGACAGTTTTAATTCACCCCTCCACTTT; CDR3aa: CASSRDSFNSPLHF
d_gene: NA; v_gene: TRBV11-2; abundance: once; j_gene: TRBJ2-7; CDR3nt: TGTGCCAGCAGCTTAGATTTGCCACCCTCCTACGAGCAGTACTTC; CDR3aa: CASSLDLPPSYEQYF
d_gene: NA; v_gene: TRBV7-8; abundance: NA; j_gene: TRBJ1-4; CDR3nt: TGTGCCAGCAGCTTAGCCAGCAGGTCTCCGAATGAAAAACTGTTTTTT; CDR3aa: CASSLASRSPNEKLFF
d_gene: NA; v_gene: TRBV4-1; abundance: NA; j_gene: TRBJ1-2; CDR3nt: TGCGCCAGCAGCCGTGACCAGTATGGCTACACCTTC; CDR3aa: CASSRDQYGYTF
d_gene: NA; v_gene: TRBV18; abundance: NA; j_gene: TRBJ2-5; CDR3nt: TGTGCCAGCTCACCACCGCAGGAGACCCAGTACTTC; CDR3aa: CASSPPQETQYF
d_gene: TRBD2; v_gene: TRBV28; abundance: NA; j_gene: TRBJ2-7; CDR3nt: TGTGCCAGCAGTTCGGCGGGAGAATCACGCGAGCAGTACTTC; CDR3aa: CASSSAGESREQYF
d_gene: TRBD1; v_gene: TRBV20-1; abundance: NA; j_gene: TRBJ2-7; CDR3nt: TGCAGTGCTAGTAGGCGGGACAGGGGTGGCGAGCAGTACTTC; CDR3aa: CSASRRDRGGEQYF
d_gene: TRBD2; v_gene: TRBV6-6; abundance: medium-sized; j_gene: TRBJ2-5; CDR3nt: TGTGCCAGCAGTTACTCGGGCAGGGAGGGTTGGCTGGAGACCCAGTACTTC; CDR3aa: CASSYSGREGWLETQYF
d_gene: TRBD2; v_gene: TRBV5-1; abundance: NA; j_gene: TRBJ2-2; CDR3nt: TGCGCCAGCAGCTTGGCCCGGACGGGGGGGCCCGGGGAGCTGTTTTTT; CDR3aa: CASSLARTGGPGELFF
d_gene: NA; v_gene: TRBV5-1; abundance: few; j_gene: TRBJ2-1; CDR3nt: TGCGCCAGCAGCCTCAGGGACCCCTTGAATGAGCAGTTCTTC; CDR3aa: CASSLRDPLNEQFF
d_gene: NA; v_gene: TRBV20-1; abundance: many; j_gene: TRBJ1-4; CDR3nt: TGCAGTGCTAGAGATTCGGGGGTAGGGGAAAAACTGTTTTTT; CDR3aa: CSARDSGVGEKLFF
d_gene: NA; v_gene: TRBV7-2; abundance: few; j_gene: TRBJ2-3; CDR3nt: TGTGCCAGCAGCTCCCCAGGAGATTACACAGATACGCAGTATTTT; CDR3aa: CASSSPGDYTDTQYF
d_gene: NA; v_gene: TRBV12-3/TRBV12-4; abundance: many; j_gene: TRBJ1-1; CDR3nt: TGTGCCACGGGGAACTATGGAGCTTTCTTT; CDR3aa: CATGNYGAFF
d_gene: NA; v_gene: TRBV6-6; abundance: few; j_gene: TRBJ1-4; CDR3nt: TGTGCCAGCAGCTACAGGGCCCTCAATGAAAAACTGTTTTTT; CDR3aa: CASSYRALNEKLFF
d_gene: NA; v_gene: TRBV5-1; abundance: NA; j_gene: TRBJ2-3; CDR3nt: TGCGCCAGCAGCTTGGCCCCGGGGGGCACCACAGATACGCAGTATTTT; CDR3aa: CASSLAPGGTTDTQYF
d_gene: NA; v_gene: TRBV7-2; abundance: many; j_gene: TRBJ1-2; CDR3nt: TGTGCCAGCAGCTCAACCCCGGGGCATGGCTACACCTTC; CDR3aa: CASSSTPGHGYTF
d_gene: NA; v_gene: TRBV20-1; abundance: few; j_gene: TRBJ1-2; CDR3nt: TGCAGTGCTAGGAGTGGCCGTGAGTTTGCGTTCACCTTC; CDR3aa: CSARSGREFAFTF
d_gene: NA; v_gene: TRBV5-1; abundance: NA; j_gene: TRBJ2-5; CDR3nt: TGCGCCAGCAGCTTGGAGTCGGGCAGGCAAGAGACCCAGTACTTC; CDR3aa: CASSLESGRQETQYF
d_gene: NA; v_gene: TRBV2; abundance: few; j_gene: TRBJ2-5; CDR3nt: TGTGCCAGCAGTGAACTTAAGGGTGACGAGACCCAGTACTTC; CDR3aa: CASSELKGDETQYF
d_gene: TRBD2; v_gene: TRBV12-3/TRBV12-4; abundance: NA; j_gene: TRBJ2-1; CDR3nt: TGTGCCAGCAGCCCTCTAGCGGGAGGGCCCTTAGAGCAGTTCTTC; CDR3aa: CASSPLAGGPLEQFF
d_gene: TRBD2; v_gene: TRBV4-2; abundance: NA; j_gene: TRBJ2-5; CDR3nt: TGTGCCAGCAGCCAAGATCTGAGCGGGAGGACGGAGACCCAGTACTTC; CDR3aa: CASSQDLSGRTETQYF
d_gene: TRBD2; v_gene: TRBV20-1; abundance: many; j_gene: TRBJ2-3; CDR3nt: TGCAGTGCTGGGGAATCGCTAGCGGGAGGATATACGCAGTATTTT; CDR3aa: CSAGESLAGGYTQYF
d_gene: NA; v_gene: TRBV20-1; abundance: few; j_gene: TRBJ1-2; CDR3nt: TGCAGTGCTAGGGACCGAACTCCCTATGGCTACACCTTC; CDR3aa: CSARDRTPYGYTF
d_gene: TRBD1; v_gene: TRBV29-1; abundance: many; j_gene: TRBJ1-1; CDR3nt: TGCAGCGTTGTTTCTTGGGACAGGTCCACTGAAGCTTTCTTT; CDR3aa: CSVVSWDRSTEAFF
d_gene: NA; v_gene: TRBV20-1; abundance: NA; j_gene: TRBJ2-2; CDR3nt: TGCAGTGCTAGAGACGGGGCCAGAACCGGGGAGCTGCTTTTT; CDR3aa: CSARDGARTGELLF
d_gene: NA; v_gene: TRBV5-1; abundance: few; j_gene: TRBJ1-3; CDR3nt: TGCGCCAGCAGCCTACAGAGCTACTCTGGAAACACCATATATTTT; CDR3aa: CASSLQSYSGNTIYF
d_gene: NA; v_gene: TRBV28; abundance: NA; j_gene: TRBJ1-2; CDR3nt: TGTGCCAGCAGACGGGGAGGCACTCGCTATGGCTACACCTTC; CDR3aa: CASRRGGTRYGYTF
d_gene: NA; v_gene: TRBV25-1; abundance: NA; j_gene: TRBJ1-6; CDR3nt: TGTGCCAGCAAGAGTCAACTCTATAATTCACCCCTCCACTTT; CDR3aa: CASKSQLYNSPLHF
d_gene: NA; v_gene: TRBV6-2/TRBV6-3; abundance: NA; j_gene: TRBJ2-4; CDR3nt: TGTGCCAGCAGCTACGGGGGAAATCTCAACATTCAGTACTTC; CDR3aa: CASSYGGNLNIQYF
d_gene: NA; v_gene: TRBV7-2; abundance: few; j_gene: TRBJ1-1; CDR3nt: TGTGCCAGCAGCTTCCACGGACAGATGAACACTGAAGCTTTCTTT; CDR3aa: CASSFHGQMNTEAFF
d_gene: NA; v_gene: TRBV28; abundance: NA; j_gene: TRBJ2-5; CDR3nt: TGTGCCAGCGTGGGGCGGGGACTCGGTTCGGACCTCGAACAAGAGACCCAGTACTTC; CDR3aa: CASVGRGLGSDLEQETQYF
d_gene: TRBD1; v_gene: TRBV20-1; abundance: few; j_gene: TRBJ1-3; CDR3nt: TGCAGTGCTACCCGAACAGGGGCCCGAAACACCATATATTTT; CDR3aa: CSATRTGARNTIYF
d_gene: NA; v_gene: TRBV5-6; abundance: once; j_gene: TRBJ2-2; CDR3nt: TGTGCCAGCAGGGGGCGGCGGACCGGGGAGCTGTTTTTT; CDR3aa: CASRGRRTGELFF
d_gene: TRBD1; v_gene: TRBV4-2; abundance: NA; j_gene: TRBJ1-3; CDR3nt: TGTGCCAGCAGCCCACAAATGAAGGGACAGGGATTCTCTGGAAACACCATATATTTT; CDR3aa: CASSPQMKGQGFSGNTIYF